This T cell receptor beta chain was profiled in a study of CD8+CD57+ T cells in acquired aplastic anemia. Study overall: DNA from sorted CD4+ and CD8+ cells averaged roughly 3.4 ug.

Genomic DNA templated the TCR beta VDJ and CDR3 profiling. TCRdb reanalysed the reads using MiXCR and keeps one entry per CDR3 protein. The sample includes around 50,000 distinct CDR3 sequences, about 73% seen only once; the top ten take under 40%. The CDR3 totals 14 residues. Germline trimming cut 0 bases from V and 10 bases from J; bases unmatched to any gene: 6. Germline V gene data show CDR1 as DFQATT and CDR2 as SNEGSKA (reference sequence). Sequenced material: sorted CD4+, CD8+, or CD8+CD57+ T cells (not recorded which) from PBMCs. This chain joins TRBV20-1 and TRBJ1-6; 7 positions match TRBD1. The source of this sequence is a human donor in good health, serving as a control. The CDR3 nucleotides are TGCAGTGCTAGAGACCGGACAGGATTGTCACCCCTCCACTTT. Amino acids: CSARDRTGLSPLHF.